This T cell receptor (beta chain) was profiled in a study of CD8+ T cells in alopecia areata (dated by TCRdb to the late 2010s). Concerning the study at large: High-throughput TCRbeta sequencing was used to examine T cell clonal expansion in alopecia areata in both the C3H/HeJ mouse model and human patients. Scalp tissue and sorted CD4+ and CD8+ peripheral blood T cells from patchy and totalis/universalis alopecia areata patients and from healthy controls were covered by human TCRbeta sequencing. Clonality in the scalp was compared among normal scalp (n=4), patchy alopecia areata scalp (n=8), and alopecia totalis/universalis scalp (n=8). RNA was obtained with the PAXgene miRNA kit for fixed scalp, the miRNeasy kit for PBMCs, and the RNeasy kit for mouse skin. immunoSEQ multiplex PCR using 35 Vbeta forward primers and 13 Jbeta reverse primers was used to amplify TCRbeta CDR3 regions.

Overall study results and their limits: Shared TCR sequences between patients were less evident than in mice, which may be partly attributable to HLA diversity in the patient population. Higher clonality and more expanded CD8+ clones were observed in lesional scalp than in normal scalp, particularly in alopecia totalis/universalis, a finding suggestive of antigenic drive. Unlike mouse skin, which is dominated by gammadelta T cells, normal human skin has resident alphabeta T cells that are also sequenced, and this complicates analysis of the scalp TCR repertoire.

From a lookup of the germline V gene, CDR1 and CDR2 are SGHRS and YFSETQ. Trimming at the junction amounts to 6 bases on V and 7 bases on J, and the germline ends lie 14 bases apart. Reading from cysteine to phenylalanine, the CDR3 counts 13 amino acids. Only the CDR3 DNA is retained, 39 bases long and in frame from the first base. PBMCs were isolated by density centrifugation and stained for CD3, CD4 and CD8, and CD4+ and CD8+ T cells were sorted on a FACSAria. Scalp biopsies and blood samples were obtained from unaffected controls. Library preparation employed the immunoSEQ multiplex PCR assay. RNA was extracted from all samples and reverse transcribed into cDNA as template for TCR sequencing. SuperScript III was used to make first-strand cDNA, primed with a 2:1 mix of oligo-dT and random hexamers. A synthetic immune receptor repertoire was used to measure amplification bias, and any remaining bias was corrected computationally. The authors' analysis ran thus. Raw reads were preprocessed to remove errors, and CDR3 was defined according to IMGT conventions as the region from the conserved cysteine to phenylalanine. Clonality was calculated as 1 minus Shannon entropy normalized by log2 of the number of productive unique TCRs. Scalp TCRbeta sequences were cross-referenced with sorted blood CD4 and CD8 repertoires so that the CD4 or CD8 identity of scalp clones could be inferred. TCRdb mirrors the immuneACCESS table, restricted to in-frame sequences. Some clones are absent from its copies; in checked studies, under half trace to an unresolved V gene, and the reason for the others is unknown. For V, J and clone size, that table is used; D and trimming come from the DNA. The sample records more than 90,000 clones, about 61% of which are singletons. The leading ten clones occupy around 2.7% of the sample.

About this clone: The target of this receptor is not known. Within one base of it there is no much larger clone, and no base qualities were kept.

Material for sequencing was CD4+ T cells sorted from blood. The V and J segments used are TRBV5-1 and TRBJ2-1; the D gene remains uncertain. The origin of this receptor is a human donor in good health. The CDR3 in this case is CASTQGANNEQFF. The DNA is TGCGCCAGCACTCAAGGTGCGAATAATGAGCAGTTCTTC.